This is a list of T cell receptor beta chains from one sample in a study of cytomegalovirus exposure and HLA in healthy donors. Data came from immunoSEQ multiplex PCR; TCRdb stores just in-frame clones and leaves some out. The sample has 100,000 or so clones; under 85% are singletons. The source material was PBMCs. These TCRs come from a man aged 25-45 years in good health and CMV-seronegative. CDR3s include the opening cysteine and the closing phenylalanine or tryptophan. The D gene is left open where the match is weak. Clone size is stated in some rows and not others, as once, few, many or a class when expanded.

TRBJ2-4 | TRBD2 | TRBV28 | . | TGTGCCAGCAGTTCTAGCGGAGAGGCCAAAAACATTCAGTACTTC | CASSSSGEAKNIQYF
TRBJ2-7 | TRBD1 | TRBV2 | . | TGTGCCAGCAGCCCGGACAGGGACCTTCCCTACGAGCAGTACTTC | CASSPDRDLPYEQYF
TRBJ2-1 | TRBD2 | TRBV6-4 | . | TGTGCCAGCAGTGAGGAGGGCGGGAGTGGCTACAATGAGCAGTTCTTC | CASSEEGGSGYNEQFF
TRBJ1-4 | TRBD1 | TRBV28 | . | TGTGCCAGCAGCAACAGGGGGACTAATGAAAAACTGTTTTTT | CASSNRGTNEKLFF
TRBJ2-5 | . | TRBV4-1 | few | TGCGCCAGCAGCCAAGATGATACAGTCCGAAAGACCCAGTACTTC | CASSQDDTVRKTQYF
TRBJ1-1 | TRBD1 | TRBV18 | . | TGTGCCAGCTCACCTTTACAGGGGGCCGGCACTGAAGCTTTCTTT | CASSPLQGAGTEAFF
TRBJ2-1 | . | TRBV7-9 | . | TGTGCCAGCAGCTTAGTACTGTACAATGAGCAGTTCTTC | CASSLVLYNEQFF
TRBJ1-1 | TRBD1 | TRBV7-9 | few | TGTGCCAGCAGCTACGGGACAGCTGAAGCTTTCTTT | CASSYGTAEAFF
TRBJ2-1 | TRBD2 | TRBV5-1 | . | TGCGCCAGCAGCGCGAAGACTAGCGGGAGGTCCTACAATGATCAGTTCTTC | CASSAKTSGRSYNDQFF
TRBJ2-5 | . | TRBV12-5 | . | TGTGCTAGTGCGCCTATTTACTCGCAAGAGACCCAGTACTTC | CASAPIYSQETQYF
TRBJ1-2 | . | TRBV30 | once | TGTGCCTGGACCCTAGTAGAGACAGGCTATGGCTACACCTTC | CAWTLVETGYGYTF
TRBJ2-5 | . | TRBV9 | . | TGTGCCAGCAGCGTAGTTACGGCAGGGGAGCAGTACTTC | CASSVVTAGEQYF
TRBJ2-2 | TRBD2 | TRBV7-7 | . | TGTGCCAGCAGCCCGACTAGCCAGGTCACCGGGGAGCTGTTTTTT | CASSPTSQVTGELFF
TRBJ2-7 | . | TRBV4-1 | . | TGCGCCAGCAGCCAGAGATCCCAGGGGAATCGATTGGAGCAGTACTTC | CASSQRSQGNRLEQYF
TRBJ2-1 | . | TRBV9 | . | TGTGCCAGCAGCGTAGCGGTAGCTGATGAGCAGTTCTTC | CASSVAVADEQFF
TRBJ1-1 | TRBD1 | TRBV25-1 | . | TGTGCCAGCAGTGAATATTCCCCGGGACAGGGGATGAACACTGAAGCTTTCTTT | CASSEYSPGQGMNTEAFF
TRBJ2-7 | TRBD2 | TRBV4-1 | . | TGCGCCAGCAGCCAAGGGCGTCTGGCTAGCGGGGGGACCTACGAGCAGTACTTC | CASSQGRLASGGTYEQYF